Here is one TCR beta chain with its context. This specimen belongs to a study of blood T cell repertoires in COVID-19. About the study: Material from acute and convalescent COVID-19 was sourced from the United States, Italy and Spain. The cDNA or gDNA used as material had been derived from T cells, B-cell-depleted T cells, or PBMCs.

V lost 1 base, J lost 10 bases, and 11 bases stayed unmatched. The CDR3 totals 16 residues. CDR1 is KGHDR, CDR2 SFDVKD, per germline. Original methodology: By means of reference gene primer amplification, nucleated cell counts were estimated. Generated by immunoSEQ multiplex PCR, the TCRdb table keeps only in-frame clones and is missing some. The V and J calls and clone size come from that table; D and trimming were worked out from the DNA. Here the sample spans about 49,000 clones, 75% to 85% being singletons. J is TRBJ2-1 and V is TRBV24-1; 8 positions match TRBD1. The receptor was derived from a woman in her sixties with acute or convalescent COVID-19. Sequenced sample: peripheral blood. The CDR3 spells CATSDLGQGTLNEQFF. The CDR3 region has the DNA TGTGCCACCAGTGATTTAGGACAGGGCACACTAAACGAGCAGTTCTTC.